The next 22 T cell receptor beta chains were all read from a single sample in a study of blood T cell repertoires in COVID-19 (dated by TCRdb to the early 2020s). The library was prepared using the immunoSEQ multiplex PCR assay. Sourced from immuneACCESS, this table was stored by TCRdb with only in-frame sequences that have V and J called. A share of the clones is absent; for the studies checked, an unresolved V gene accounts for under half, and the remainder has no known explanation. Across this sample there are around 280,000 clones, with approximately 90% seen only once. The top ten constitute approximately 6% of the sample. Sequencing used PBMCs or T cells enriched from blood (not recorded which). The receptors were gathered from a woman aged 40-49 years who had recovered from COVID-19.

The V gene is TRBV9, the J gene TRBJ2-3; 8 bases match TRBD2. This CDR3 has 16 amino acids. The V segment lost 2 bases and the J segment 0 bases; nucleotides outside the gene matches: 5. Germline lookup yields CDR1 SGDLS and CDR2 YYNGEE. The CDR3 here is CASSVGSGISTDTQYF. The CDR3 bases are TGTGCCAGCAGCGTTGGTAGCGGGATTAGCACAGATACGCAGTATTTT.

This rearrangement joins TRBV15 to TRBJ2-5; 7 nucleotides agree with TRBD2. The germline CDR1 and CDR2 sequences are LNHNV and YYDKDF (reference sequence). CDR3 length: 14 amino acids. V gave up 3 bases and J gave up 3 bases; unmatched junction bases: 4. The DNA of the CDR3 is TGTGCCACCAGCAGGCGGGACTACGAAGAGACCCAGTACTTC. Translating it yields CATSRRDYEETQYF.

The chain has TRBV7-8 and TRBJ2-1, with 14 positions matching TRBD2. Trimming took 5 bases from V and 9 from J; bases not matched to a gene: 12. This CDR3 is 17 amino acids long. Germline CDR1 and CDR2: SGHVS and FQNEAQ. The DNA for the CDR3 is TGTGCCAGCAGCCGACTAGCGGGAGGGCCGATAGCTAGTGAGCAGTTCTTC. It encodes CASSRLAGGPIASEQFF. Together with reference TRBV7-8 and TRBJ2-1, the CDR3 gives the full variable domain: GAGVSQSPRYKVAKRGQDVALRCDPISGHVSLFWYQQALGQGPEFLTYFQNEAQLDKSGLPSDRFFAERPEGSVSTLKIQRTQQEDSAVYLCASSRLAGGPIASEQFFGPGTRLTVL.

The rearrangement links TRBV6-5 to TRBJ1-5; D is possibly TRBD1 (5 bases). V dropped 9 bases and J dropped 0 bases, with 9 bases sitting between them. This CDR3 comprises 13 residues. CDR1 is MNHEY, CDR2 SVGAGI, per germline. Here the CDR3 reads CASTGNSNQPQHF. In nucleotides, the CDR3 is TGTGCCAGTACAGGAAATAGCAATCAGCCCCAGCATTTT.

The gene calls are TRBV25-1 and TRBJ2-1; TRBD2 matches 13 bases. This CDR3 region has 16 residues. Trimming cost V 1 base and J 7 bases; bases outside gene matches: 4. CDR1 and CDR2 from the germline V gene are MGHDK and SYGVNS. This CDR3 is CASSELGTSGINEQFF. The CDR3 bases are TGTGCCAGCAGTGAATTGGGGACTAGCGGGATAAATGAGCAGTTCTTC.

The chain recombines TRBV6-6 with TRBJ1-6; weak D call: TRBD1 (5 bases). The V end lost 5 bases, the J end lost 7 bases, and 15 bases lay between the germline ends. Germline values: CDR1 MNHNY, CDR2 SVGAGI (reference sequence). The CDR3 is made up of 15 amino acids. CDR3 sequence: CASSLPGGNNSPLHF. CDR3 DNA: TGTGCCAGCAGTCTTCCCGGGGGTAACAATTCACCCCTCCACTTT.

The chain is built from TRBV7-2 and TRBJ1-2, with 8 bases lining up with TRBD1. J was trimmed by 5 bases and V by 6 bases; bases with no gene match: 5. CDR1 is SGHTA and CDR2 is FQGNSA in the germline V gene. The CDR3 is 13 residues long. The CDR3: CASSPDREYGYTF. Written as DNA, the CDR3 is TGTGCCAGCAGTCCGGACAGGGAGTATGGCTACACCTTC.

The chain has TRBV3-1 (or the pseudogene TRBV3-2) and TRBJ2-7; 7 nucleotides match TRBD2. The CDR3 extends over 15 amino acids. The germline gives CDR1 LGHDT, CDR2 YNNKEL (reference sequence). Germline trimming cut 1 base from V and 4 bases from J; bases unmatched to any gene: 7. CDR3 DNA sequence: TGTGCCAGCAGCCAAGCTAGCGGCAAGGGGTACGAGCAGTACTTC. This translates into CASSQASGKGYEQYF.

CDR3 in DNA: TGTGCCAGCAGTCCGGGACAGTACGAGCAGTACTTC. It specifies CASSPGQYEQYF. This chain links TRBV6-5 with TRBJ2-7, with TRBD1 matching over 7 bases. Trimming took 5 bases from V and 4 from J; bases not matched to a gene: 2. Germline CDR1 reads MNHEY; CDR2 reads SVGAGI. This CDR3 contains 12 residues.

This clone was detected only a few times. The V gene is TRBV18, the J gene TRBJ2-7, with a weak D call TRBD2 (6 bases). V was pared by 6 bases and J by 3 bases, with 9 bases between. Germline values: CDR1 KGHSH, CDR2 LQKENI. This CDR3 is built from 12 residues. In DNA, the CDR3 is TGTGCCAGCTCGTCGGGAGTCTACGAGCAGTACTTC. Protein sequence: CASSSGVYEQYF.

J is TRBJ2-1 and V is TRBV2, with 7 bases identical to TRBD2. In germline, CDR1 is SNHLY, CDR2 FYNNEI. V shed 5 bases, J shed 1 base, and the junction held 8 bases outside the gene matches. The length of the CDR3 is 16 residues. The CDR3 reads CASSTVAGPSYNEQFF. Here the CDR3 DNA reads TGTGCCAGCAGTACCGTAGCGGGCCCGTCCTACAATGAGCAGTTCTTC.

The V call is TRBV19, the J call TRBJ2-7; possible D gene TRBD2, 6 bases. This CDR3 has 13 amino acids. V was shortened by 4 bases and J by 0 bases, with 7 bases between the two germline ends. Germline CDR1 is LNHDA and CDR2 is SQIVND (reference sequence). The CDR3 loop reads CASSSGISYEQYF. The CDR3 region has the DNA TGTGCCAGTAGTAGCGGGATCTCCTACGAGCAGTACTTC.

This sequence joins TRBV5-1 and TRBJ2-2; 7 nucleotides line up with TRBD2. In germline, CDR1 is SGHRS, CDR2 YFSETQ. This CDR3 spans 18 amino acids. V shed 0 bases and J 4 bases; nucleotides not matched to a gene: 12. This CDR3 reads CASSLELWRERSTGELFF. For the CDR3, the DNA is TGCGCCAGCAGCTTGGAGCTTTGGCGGGAGCGGTCCACCGGGGAGCTGTTTTTT.

The gene calls are TRBV28 and TRBJ1-2; D remains ambiguous. Germline V gives CDR1 MDHEN, CDR2 SYDVKM. The CDR3 sequence is 14 residues long. Trimming pared 6 bases from V and 2 bases from J, leaving 13 bases between. Here the CDR3 DNA reads TGTGCCAGCAGAATTTCAGGTTCAAACTATGGCTACACCTTC. Amino acids: CASRISGSNYGYTF.

This sequence joins TRBV7-9 and TRBJ1-5, with no clear D. V shed 3 bases and J shed 4 bases, with 7 bases lying between them. Germline CDR1 is SEHNR and CDR2 is FQNEAQ (reference sequence). This CDR3 contains 13 residues. The CDR3 here is CASSLEANQPQHF. Written as DNA, the CDR3 is TGTGCCAGCAGCTTGGAGGCGAATCAGCCCCAGCATTTT.

This rearrangement joins TRBV28 to TRBJ2-1, with TRBD1 matching over 7 bases. The junction had 8 bases not matched to a gene; V was cut back by 5 bases and J by 4 bases. Germline lookup yields CDR1 MDHEN and CDR2 SYDVKM. The CDR3 extends over 15 amino acids. This CDR3 reads CASSPRTGGYNEQFF. For the CDR3, the DNA is TGTGCCAGCAGTCCTCGGACAGGAGGTTACAATGAGCAGTTCTTC.

V gene TRBV7-9 combines with J gene TRBJ1-3, with D tentatively TRBD1 (5 bases). Germline V gene lookup returns CDR1 SEHNR and CDR2 FQNEAQ (reference sequence). This CDR3 is built from 14 residues. V shed 2 bases and J shed 4 bases, with 9 bases lying between them. CDR3 nucleotide sequence: TGTGCCAGCAGCTTACAGGGCAGAGGAAACACCATATATTTT. Translation: CASSLQGRGNTIYF. Full variable domain (rest looked up from reference TRBV7-9 and TRBJ1-3): DTGVSQNPRHKITKRGQNVTFRCDPISEHNRLYWYRQTLGQGPEFLTYFQNEAQLEKSRLLSDRFSAERPKGSFSTLEIQRTEQGDSAMYLCASSLQGRGNTIYFGEGSWLTVV.

The chain has TRBV3-1 (or the pseudogene TRBV3-2) and TRBJ2-5, with TRBD2 identical over 7 bases. Germline values: CDR1 LGHDT, CDR2 YNNKEL (reference sequence). V was pared by 1 base and J by 2 bases, with 7 bases of the junction left unmatched. CDR3 size: 16 residues. The CDR3 bases are TGTGCCAGCAGCCAAGGGTGGGCGGGAGCGCAAGAGACCCAGTACTTC. Translation: CASSQGWAGAQETQYF.

A remark on this clone: Compared with germline, one end of the junction differs, possibly owing to a read error. This chain uses TRBV15 with TRBJ2-2; 7 bases match TRBD2. This CDR3 contains 14 residues. Germline V gene lookup returns CDR1 LNHNV and CDR2 YYDKDF (reference sequence). The DNA for the CDR3 is TGTGCCACCTGCAGGGACTACACCACCGGGGAGCTGTTTTTT. Amino acid sequence: CATCRDYTTGELFF.

This chain connects TRBV19 to TRBJ2-3; D gene ambiguous. CDR1 is LNHDA and CDR2 is SQIVND in the germline V gene (reference sequence). Trimming removed 2 bases at V and 0 bases at J, with 9 bases between. The CDR3 is 15 amino acids. The CDR3 DNA sequence: TGTGCCAGTAGTATAAAGGCTAGAAGCACAGATACGCAGTATTTT. Translated: CASSIKARSTDTQYF.

The chain joins TRBV6-5 to TRBJ1-2; D not certain. CDR3 size: 12 residues. Deletions cut 7 bases from V and 5 bases from J, with 11 bases between. The germline CDR1 and CDR2 sequences are MNHEY and SVGAGI. CDR3 nucleotides: TGTGCCAGCATACGGGCGGGTTATGGCTACACCTTC. As protein: CASIRAGYGYTF.

This clone was detected only a few times. The chain uses TRBV10-1 and TRBJ2-2; TRBD2 matches 10 bases. This CDR3 has 18 residues. Germline assignment: CDR1 WNHNN and CDR2 SYGVQD (reference sequence). Germline trimming cut 6 bases from V and 6 bases from J; bases unmatched to any gene: 16. CDR3 DNA: TGCGCCAGCAGCCCCTGTCCAGCGGGAGGGCCCTCGGCCGGGGAGCTGTTTTTT. It translates to CASSPCPAGGPSAGELFF.